This T cell receptor (beta chain) comes out of a study of cytomegalovirus exposure and HLA in healthy donors. General study results and limits: Previously analyzed data showed that most TCR beta V segments were productive at a frequency of about 90% or about 30%. A few V segments could not be told apart, such as TRBV6-2 and TRBV6-3, and were left out.

The germline V and J ends were trimmed by 4 bases and 5 bases, with 17 bases remaining between them. The germline V gene encodes CDR1 SNHLY and CDR2 FYNNEI. The CDR3 runs to 15 residues. This PCR relied on a set of 60 Vbeta primers and 13 Jbeta primers. Only in-frame clones appear in the TCRdb table, and some are missing; sequencing was by immunoSEQ multiplex PCR. The listing records just over 150,000 clones. Note on this clone: Its antigen is still unknown.

This TCR was recovered from a woman aged 55-70 years in good health and CMV-seronegative. The chain employs TRBV2 and TRBJ1-1; the D gene is possibly TRBD1 (6 bases). Sample: PBMCs. The CDR3 sequence: CASSAQGGGGTEAFF. The CDR3 DNA reads as TGTGCCAGCAGTGCACAGGGTGGGGGTGGGACTGAAGCTTTCTTT.